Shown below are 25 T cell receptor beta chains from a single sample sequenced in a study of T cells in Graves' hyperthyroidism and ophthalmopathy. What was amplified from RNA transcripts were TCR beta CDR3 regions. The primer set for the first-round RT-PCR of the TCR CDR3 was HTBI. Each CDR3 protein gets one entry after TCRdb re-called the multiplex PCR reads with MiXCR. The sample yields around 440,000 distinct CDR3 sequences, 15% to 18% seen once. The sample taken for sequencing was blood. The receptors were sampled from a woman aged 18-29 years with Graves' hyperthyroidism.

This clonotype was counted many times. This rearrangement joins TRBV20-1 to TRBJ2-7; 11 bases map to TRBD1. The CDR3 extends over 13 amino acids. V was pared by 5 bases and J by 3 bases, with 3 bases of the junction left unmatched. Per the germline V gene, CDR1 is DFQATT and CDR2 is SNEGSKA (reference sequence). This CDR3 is CSAGGTGGYEQYF. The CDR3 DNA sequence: TGCAGTGCTGGGGGGACAGGGGGCTACGAGCAGTACTTC.

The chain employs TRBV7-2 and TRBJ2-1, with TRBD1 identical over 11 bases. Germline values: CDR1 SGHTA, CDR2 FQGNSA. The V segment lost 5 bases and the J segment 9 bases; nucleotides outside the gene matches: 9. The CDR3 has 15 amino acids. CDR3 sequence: CASSTIWTGGSEQFF. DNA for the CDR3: TGTGCCAGCAGCACCATCTGGACAGGGGGCAGTGAGCAGTTCTTC.

CDR3 nucleotide sequence: TGTGCCAGCAGCCTAGGGATTGCGGCGAACTATGGCTACACCTTC. Amino acids: CASSLGIAANYGYTF. This chain links TRBV7-9 with TRBJ1-2; D remains unclear. The CDR3 totals 15 residues. The germline V gene has CDR1 SEHNR and CDR2 FQNEAQ (reference sequence). Trimming took off 5 bases at V and 2 bases at J, with 15 bases between the two ends.

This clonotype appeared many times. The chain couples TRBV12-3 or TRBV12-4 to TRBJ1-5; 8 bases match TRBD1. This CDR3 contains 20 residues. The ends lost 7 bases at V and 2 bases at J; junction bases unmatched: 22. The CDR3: CASTKSSTGEIAYGNQPQHF. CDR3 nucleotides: TGTGCCAGCACCAAAAGTTCGACAGGGGAAATAGCTTACGGCAATCAGCCCCAGCATTTT.

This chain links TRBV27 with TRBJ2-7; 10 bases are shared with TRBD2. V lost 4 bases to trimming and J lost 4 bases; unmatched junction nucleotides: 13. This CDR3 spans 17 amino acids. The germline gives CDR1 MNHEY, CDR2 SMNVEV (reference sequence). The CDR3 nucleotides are TGTGCCAGCAGTTCTTTAGCGGGAGGCCCGCCCTCATACGAGCAGTACTTC. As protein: CASSSLAGGPPSYEQYF.

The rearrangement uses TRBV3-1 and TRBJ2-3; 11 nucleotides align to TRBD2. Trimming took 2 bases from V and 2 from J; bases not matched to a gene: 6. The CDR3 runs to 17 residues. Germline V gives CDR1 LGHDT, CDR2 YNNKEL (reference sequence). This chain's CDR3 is CASSQYVTSGTTDTQYF. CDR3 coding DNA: TGTGCCAGCAGCCAATACGTGACTAGCGGGACCACAGATACGCAGTATTTT.

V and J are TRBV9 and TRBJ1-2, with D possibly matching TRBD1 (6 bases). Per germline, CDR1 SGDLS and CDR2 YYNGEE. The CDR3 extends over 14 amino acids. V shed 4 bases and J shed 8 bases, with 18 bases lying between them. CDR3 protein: CASSLEWTDKGYTF. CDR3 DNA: TGTGCCAGCAGCCTCGAATGGACAGATAAGGGCTACACCTTC.

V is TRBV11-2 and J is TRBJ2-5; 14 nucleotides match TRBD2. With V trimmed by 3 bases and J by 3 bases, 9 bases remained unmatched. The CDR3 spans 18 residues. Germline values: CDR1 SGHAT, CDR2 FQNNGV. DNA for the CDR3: TGTGCCAGCAGCTTGGGGACTAGCGGGAGTGGGGCGAAAGAGACCCAGTACTTC. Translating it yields CASSLGTSGSGAKETQYF.

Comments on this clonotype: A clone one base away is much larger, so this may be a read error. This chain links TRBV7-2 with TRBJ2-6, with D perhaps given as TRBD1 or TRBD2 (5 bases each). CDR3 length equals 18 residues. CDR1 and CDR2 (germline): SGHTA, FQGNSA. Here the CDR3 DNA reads TGTGCCAGCAGCACAGCAGGGTACGGGGTCTCTGGGGCCAACGTCCCGACTTTC. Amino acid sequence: CASSTAGYGVSGANVPTF. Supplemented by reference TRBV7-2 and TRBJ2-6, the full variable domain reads GAGVSQSPSNKVTEKGKDVELRCDPISGHTALYWYRQSLGQGLEFLIYFQGNSAPDKSGLPSDRFSAERTGGSVSTLTIQRTQQEDSAVYLCASSTAGYGVSGANVPTFGAGSRLTVL.

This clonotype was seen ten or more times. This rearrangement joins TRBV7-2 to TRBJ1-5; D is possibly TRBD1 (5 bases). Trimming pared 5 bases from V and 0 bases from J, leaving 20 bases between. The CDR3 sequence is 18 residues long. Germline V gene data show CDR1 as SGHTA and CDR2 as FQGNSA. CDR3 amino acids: CASSPEAGFSYSNQPQHF. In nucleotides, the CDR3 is TGTGCCAGCAGCCCGGAGGCAGGGTTTTCATATAGCAATCAGCCCCAGCATTTT. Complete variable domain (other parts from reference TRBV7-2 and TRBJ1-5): GAGVSQSPSNKVTEKGKDVELRCDPISGHTALYWYRQSLGQGLEFLIYFQGNSAPDKSGLPSDRFSAERTGGSVSTLTIQRTQQEDSAVYLCASSPEAGFSYSNQPQHFGDGTRLSIL.

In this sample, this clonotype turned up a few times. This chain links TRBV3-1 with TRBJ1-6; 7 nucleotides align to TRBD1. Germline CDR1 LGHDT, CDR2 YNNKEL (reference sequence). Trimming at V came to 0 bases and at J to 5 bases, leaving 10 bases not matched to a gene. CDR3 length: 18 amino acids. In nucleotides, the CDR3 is TGTGCCAGCAGCCAAGATCTGACGACAGGGTCAAATAATTCACCCCTCCACTTT. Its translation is CASSQDLTTGSNNSPLHF.

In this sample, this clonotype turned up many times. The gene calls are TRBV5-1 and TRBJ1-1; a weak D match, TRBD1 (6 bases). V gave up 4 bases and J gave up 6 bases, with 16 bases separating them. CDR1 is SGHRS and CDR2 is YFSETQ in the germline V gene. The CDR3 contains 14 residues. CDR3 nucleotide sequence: TGCGCCAGCAGCCCCCCAACAGGGATATCTGAAGCTTTCTTT. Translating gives CASSPPTGISEAFF.

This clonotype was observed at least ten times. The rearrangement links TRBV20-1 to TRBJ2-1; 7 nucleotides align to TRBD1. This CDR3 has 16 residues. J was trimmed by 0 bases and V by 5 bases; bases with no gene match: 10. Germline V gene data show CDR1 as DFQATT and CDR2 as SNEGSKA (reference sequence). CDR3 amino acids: CSAAGTDASSYNEQFF. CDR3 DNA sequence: TGCAGTGCTGCCGGGACAGATGCTTCCTCCTACAATGAGCAGTTCTTC.

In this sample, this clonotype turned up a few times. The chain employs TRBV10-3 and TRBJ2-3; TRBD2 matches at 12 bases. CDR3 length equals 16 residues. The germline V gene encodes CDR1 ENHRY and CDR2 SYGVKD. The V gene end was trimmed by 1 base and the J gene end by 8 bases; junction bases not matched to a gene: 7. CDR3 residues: CAISEWLAGGPSTQYF. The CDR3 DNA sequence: TGTGCCATCAGTGAGTGGCTAGCGGGGGGGCCCTCTACGCAGTATTTT.

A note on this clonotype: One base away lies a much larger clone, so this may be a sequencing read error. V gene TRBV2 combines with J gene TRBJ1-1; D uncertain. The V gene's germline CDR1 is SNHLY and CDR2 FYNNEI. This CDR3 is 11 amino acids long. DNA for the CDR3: TGTACCAGCAGTGTAGAGGGAGAAGCTTTCTTT. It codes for CTSSVEGEAFF. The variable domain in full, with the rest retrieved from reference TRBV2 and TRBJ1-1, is EPEVTQTPSHQVTQMGQEVILRCVPISNHLYFYWYRQILGQKVEFLVSFYNNEISEKSEIFDDQFSVERPDGSNFTLKIRSTKLEDSAMYFCTSSVEGEAFFGQGTRLTVV.

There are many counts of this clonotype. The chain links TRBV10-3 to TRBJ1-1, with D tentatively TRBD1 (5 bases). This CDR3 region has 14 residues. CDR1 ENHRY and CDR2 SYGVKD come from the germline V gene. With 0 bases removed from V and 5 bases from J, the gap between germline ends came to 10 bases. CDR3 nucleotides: TGTGCCATCAGTGAGTCGGGCAGGGAGACTGAAGCTTTCTTT. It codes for CAISESGRETEAFF.

CDR3 amino acids: CASSLGAGSDTQYF. CDR3 DNA: TGCGCCAGCAGCCTGGGGGCAGGGTCAGATACGCAGTATTTT. The chain couples TRBV5-1 to TRBJ2-3; D perhaps matches TRBD1 (6 bases). V was trimmed by 4 bases and J by 4 bases, leaving 13 bases between them. The germline CDR1 and CDR2 sequences are SGHRS and YFSETQ. This CDR3 region has 14 residues.

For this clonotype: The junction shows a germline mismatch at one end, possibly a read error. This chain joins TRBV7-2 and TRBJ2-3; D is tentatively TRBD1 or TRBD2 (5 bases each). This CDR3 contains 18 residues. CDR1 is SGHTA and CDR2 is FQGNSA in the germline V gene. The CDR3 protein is CASSQDPPGPISTDTQYF. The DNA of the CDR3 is TGCGCCAGCAGCCAAGACCCGCCGGGGCCTATAAGCACAGATACGCAGTATTTT.

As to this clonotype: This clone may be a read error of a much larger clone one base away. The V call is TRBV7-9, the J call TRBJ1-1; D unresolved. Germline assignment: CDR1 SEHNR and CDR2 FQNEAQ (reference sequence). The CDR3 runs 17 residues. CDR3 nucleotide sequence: TGTGTCAGCAGCCAAATTAGGGCAGAGGTGGTGTTGACTGAAGCTTTCTTT. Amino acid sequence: CVSSQIRAEVVLTEAFF.

The DNA of the CDR3 is TGTGCCACCAGTGAGGGGGACAGGGGTTATGGCTACACCTTC. Protein product: CATSEGDRGYGYTF. The chain is built from TRBV24-1 and TRBJ1-2; 10 positions agree with TRBD1. The J segment lost 5 bases and the V segment lost 4 bases, leaving 3 bases of the junction unmatched. CDR3 length: 14 residues. Germline V CDR1 and CDR2: KGHDR, SFDVKD.

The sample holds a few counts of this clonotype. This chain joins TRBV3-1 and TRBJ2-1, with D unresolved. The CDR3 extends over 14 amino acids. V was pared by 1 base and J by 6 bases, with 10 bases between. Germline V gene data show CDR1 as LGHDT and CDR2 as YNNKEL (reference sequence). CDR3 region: CASSQAGLVNEQFF. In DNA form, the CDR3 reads TGTGCCAGCAGCCAAGCTGGGCTTGTCAATGAGCAGTTCTTC.

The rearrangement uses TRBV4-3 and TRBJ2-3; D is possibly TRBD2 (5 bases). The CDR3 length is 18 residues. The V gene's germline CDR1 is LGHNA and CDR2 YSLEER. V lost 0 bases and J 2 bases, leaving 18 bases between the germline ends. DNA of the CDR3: TGCGCCAGCAGCCAAGATGTGGAGGCGGGTGGGCTCACAGATACGCAGTATTTT. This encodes CASSQDVEAGGLTDTQYF.

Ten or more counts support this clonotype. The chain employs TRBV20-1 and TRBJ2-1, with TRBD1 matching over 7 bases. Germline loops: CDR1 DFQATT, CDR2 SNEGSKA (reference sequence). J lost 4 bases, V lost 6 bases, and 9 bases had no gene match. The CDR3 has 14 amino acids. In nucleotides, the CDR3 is TGCAGTGCCTCACCGGGACAGCGATACAATGAGCAGTTCTTC. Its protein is CSASPGQRYNEQFF.

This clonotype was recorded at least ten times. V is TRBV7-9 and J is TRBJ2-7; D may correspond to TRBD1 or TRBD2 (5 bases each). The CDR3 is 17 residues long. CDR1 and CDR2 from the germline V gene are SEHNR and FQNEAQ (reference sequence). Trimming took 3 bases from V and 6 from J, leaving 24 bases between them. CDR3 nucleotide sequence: TGTGCCAGCAGCTTCGGTAGGGGCCCTCCGCTTGCGGGCGAGCAGTACTTC. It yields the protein CASSFGRGPPLAGEQYF.

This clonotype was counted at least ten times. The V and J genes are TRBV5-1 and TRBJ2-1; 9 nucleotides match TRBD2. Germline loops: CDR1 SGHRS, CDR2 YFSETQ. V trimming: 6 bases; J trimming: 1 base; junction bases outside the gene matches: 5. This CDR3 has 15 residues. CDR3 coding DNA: TGCGCCAGCAAGAATAGCGGGAGTTCCTACAATGAGCAGTTCTTC. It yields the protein CASKNSGSSYNEQFF. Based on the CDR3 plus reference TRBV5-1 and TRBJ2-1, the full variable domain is KAGVTQTPRYLIKTRGQQVTLSCSPISGHRSVSWYQQTPGQGLQFLFEYFSETQRNKGNFPGRFSGRQFSNSRSEMNVSTLELGDSALYLCASKNSGSSYNEQFFGPGTRLTVL.